The entry that follows covers one T cell receptor beta chain sequence. Its antigen is not known. The whole isolated RNA underwent reverse transcription, so sequencing captured expressed TCRB transcripts. TCRdb keeps only in-frame clones here, not all; method: immunoSEQ multiplex PCR. The sample lists approximately 470,000 clones, around 30% occurring once. Each of the CD4+ naive, central memory, regulatory and stem cell-like memory populations was sorted via CD45RO/CCR7/CD25/CD127/CD95/CD27. The data belong to a study of beta chain features in type 1 diabetes. As for the study in general: The patients were much like the healthy donors in age, gender and cell yields. Analysis included more than 90 million sorted cells drawn from all samples.

Germline V lookup: CDR1 DFQATT, CDR2 SNEGSKA (reference sequence). With 0 bases removed from V and 8 bases from J, the gap between germline ends came to 4 bases. The CDR3 sequence is 11 residues long. Findings and limits, study-wide: The study found that naive, central memory and Treg TCRB repertoires appeared more similar in patients than in healthy donors.

The sample was naive CD4+ T cells from blood. The clonotype originates from a man aged 18 to 30 in good health. The chain combines TRBV20-1 with TRBJ1-4; D is undetermined. The CDR3 DNA reads as TGCAGTGCTAGAGAAGACGAAAAACTGTTTTTT. This translates into CSAREDEKLFF.